A selection of T cell receptor beta chains follows, all from one sample in a study of CD8+ T cells in alopecia areata. Assay used: immunoSEQ multiplex PCR; TCRdb lists only in-frame clones, some missing. The data hold approximately 200,000 clones, with 50% to 60% observed a single time. Source: CD4+ T cells sorted from blood, taken at week 4, from a patient treated with tofacitinib. The receptors originated from a human donor with alopecia areata. Both conserved end residues are part of each CDR3. The order of the fields is J gene, V gene, CDR3 length, CDR3 protein.

TRBJ2-7	TRBV2	15	CASSRDLAGGYEQYF
TRBJ2-1	TRBV11-2	18	CASSLAGTSGGTYNEQFF
TRBJ1-1	TRBV30	13	CAYTQGLNTEAFF
TRBJ1-5	TRBV30	14	CAWRPGQGYQPQHF
TRBJ1-2	TRBV30	13	CAWREGTYYGYTF
TRBJ1-2	TRBV29-1	13	CSVGPGQGPGYTF
TRBJ1-6	TRBV27	12	CASSFVNSPLHF
TRBJ2-6	TRBV29-1	14	CSVNAGSGANVLTF
TRBJ2-3	TRBV2	15	CASRAGLRTADTQYF
TRBJ2-7	TRBV29-1	14	CSVEQWTGTYEQYF
TRBJ1-2	TRBV20-1	10	CSARQGDYTF
TRBJ2-5	TRBV10-3	12	CAIRAGEETQYF
TRBJ1-4	TRBV4-1	15	CASSSTDKGDEKLFF
TRBJ2-2	TRBV13	16	CASSSDRQTNTGELFF
TRBJ1-6	TRBV7-2	17	CASSSGGSLLYNSPLHF
TRBJ1-2	TRBV6-5	13	CASRPGGNYGYTF
TRBJ2-3	TRBV7-2	14	CASSRGGTSQTQYF
TRBJ2-3	TRBV30	15	CAWRPWGPVTDTQYF
TRBJ1-5	TRBV19	15	CASSIRYRSNQPQHF
TRBJ1-2	TRBV6-5	14	CASRTGQGRDGYTF